The clone carrying this TCR beta chain was picked up one time. This specimen comes from a study of blood T cell repertoires in COVID-19. Overall study: Acute-phase and convalescent COVID-19 samples originated in the United States, Italy and Spain. Sample material is recorded as cDNA or gDNA derived from T cells, B-cell-depleted T cells, or PBMCs.

Trimming took off 0 bases at V and 0 bases at J, with 6 bases between the two ends. The V gene's germline CDR1 is SGHTA and CDR2 FQGNSA. CDR3 length equals 15 residues. The authors' processing: Nucleated cell number was recorded as an estimate derived from reference gene primer amplification. This table comes from immunoSEQ multiplex PCR, and its TCRdb copy is limited to in-frame clones, with some not included. D and trimming were read from the DNA, whereas the V and J calls and clone size are those reported in that table. This table holds hundreds of thousands of clones, around 88% found once. The receptor was isolated from an elderly man with acute or convalescent COVID-19. Sequenced input: peripheral blood. The rearrangement links TRBV7-2 to TRBJ2-4; D call uncertain. Written as DNA, the CDR3 is TGTGCCAGCAGCTTAGCGGCAGGAGCCAAAAACATTCAGTACTTC. Translation gives CASSLAAGAKNIQYF.